This T cell receptor beta chain is drawn from a study of cytomegalovirus exposure and HLA in healthy donors. Study context: Membership in the Caucasian-associated ancestry cluster was found for around four fifths of approximately 400 genotyped donors.

Worth noting for this clone: The antigen remains unidentified.

The V and J ends lost 6 bases and 1 base, in that order; junction bases with no gene match: 12. Germline V gene lookup returns CDR1 MNHEY and CDR2 SMNVEV (reference sequence). This CDR3 contains 19 residues. 60 Vbeta and 13 Jbeta primers were used in PCR. Sequencing used immunoSEQ multiplex PCR; TCRdb keeps in-frame clones, though not all of them. The sample has a few hundred thousand clones; 81% are singletons. Findings and limits, study-wide: Association of approximately 18,000 TCR beta sequences with HLA alleles was found at 0.05 false discovery rate in a later analysis.

The gene calls are TRBV27 and TRBJ2-3, with 14 bases aligning to TRBD2. The sequence was obtained from a woman aged 60-75 years in good health and CMV-seropositive. Specimen: PBMCs. CDR3 amino acids: CASSWDPGLAGDGTDTQYF. CDR3 DNA: TGTGCCAGCAGCTGGGATCCGGGACTAGCGGGAGATGGCACAGATACGCAGTATTTT.